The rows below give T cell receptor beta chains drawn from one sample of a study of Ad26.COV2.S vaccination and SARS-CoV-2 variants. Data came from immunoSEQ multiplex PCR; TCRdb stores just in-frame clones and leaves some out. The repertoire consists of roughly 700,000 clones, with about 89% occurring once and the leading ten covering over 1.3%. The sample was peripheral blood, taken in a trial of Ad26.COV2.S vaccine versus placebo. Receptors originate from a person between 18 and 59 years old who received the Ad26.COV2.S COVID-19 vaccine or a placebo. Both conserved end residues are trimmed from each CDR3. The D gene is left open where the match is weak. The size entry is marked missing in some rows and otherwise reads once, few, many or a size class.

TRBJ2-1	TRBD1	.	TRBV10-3	AIKGDRGRYNEQF
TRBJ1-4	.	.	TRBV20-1	SALGEKLF
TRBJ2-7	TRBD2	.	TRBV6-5	ASRRLAGGGYEQY
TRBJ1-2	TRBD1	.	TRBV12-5	ASAPTGDYGYT
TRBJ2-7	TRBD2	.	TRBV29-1	SATAGLGVWDEQY
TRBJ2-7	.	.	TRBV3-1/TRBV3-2	ASSGRQTYEQY
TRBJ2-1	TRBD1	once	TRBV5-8	ASSSSGTGTGEQF
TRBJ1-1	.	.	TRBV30	AWIRSGNTEAF
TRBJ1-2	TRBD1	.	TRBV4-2	ASSQDLGTGVSGYT
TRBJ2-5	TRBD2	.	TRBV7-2	ASTGAGIQETQY
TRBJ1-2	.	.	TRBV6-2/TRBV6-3	ASSELRGYT
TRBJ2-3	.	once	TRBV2	ASSPWTSTDTQY
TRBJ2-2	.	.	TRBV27	ASSVAGLGTGELF
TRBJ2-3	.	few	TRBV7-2	ASSLDPVFTDTQY
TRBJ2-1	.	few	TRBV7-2	ASSPGGSREQF
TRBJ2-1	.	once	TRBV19	ASSIRPTGTSRLYNEQF
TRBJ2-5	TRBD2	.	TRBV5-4	ASSFAGGITETQY
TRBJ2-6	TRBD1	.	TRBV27	ASKRGQAFSGANVLT
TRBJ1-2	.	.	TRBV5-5	ASTKTGLNYGYT
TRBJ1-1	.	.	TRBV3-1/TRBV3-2	ASSQDKTALNTEAF
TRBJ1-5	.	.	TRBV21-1	ASPLTQGRQPQH
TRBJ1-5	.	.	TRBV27	ASSLDGGGNQPQH
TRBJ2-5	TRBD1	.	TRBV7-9	ASSRGQGFIETQY
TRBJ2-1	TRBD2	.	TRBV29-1	SGTSGGPYEQF
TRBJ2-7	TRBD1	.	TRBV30	AWRGGQGVSYEQY
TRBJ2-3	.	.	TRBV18	ASSPRTVIDTQY
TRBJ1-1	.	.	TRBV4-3	ASSQVFGGSGTEAF
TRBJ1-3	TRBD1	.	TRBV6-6	ASGPGGSSGNTIY
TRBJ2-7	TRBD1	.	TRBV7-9	ASSPGQVSYEQY
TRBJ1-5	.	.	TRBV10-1	ASPQYLHQPQH
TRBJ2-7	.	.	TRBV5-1	ASSLEGGQRDEQY
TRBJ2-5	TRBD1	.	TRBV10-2	ASSESLGTVPKTQY
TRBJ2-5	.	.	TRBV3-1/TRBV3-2	ASSQWTAQETQY
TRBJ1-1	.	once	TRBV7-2	ASSLAPVVNTEAF
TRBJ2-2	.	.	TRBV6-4	ASSPTDENTGELF
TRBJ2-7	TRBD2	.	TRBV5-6	ASSAGLAGGYEQY
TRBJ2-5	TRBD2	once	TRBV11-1	ASSPSGTPSSETQY
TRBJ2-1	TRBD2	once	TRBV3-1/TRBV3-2	ASSQEGEGSHNEQF
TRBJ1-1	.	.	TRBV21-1	ASSKGEGNTGNTEAF
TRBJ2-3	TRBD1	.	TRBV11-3	ASSFRDSPTDTQY
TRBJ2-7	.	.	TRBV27	ASSFSRSPTYEQY
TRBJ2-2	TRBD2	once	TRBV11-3	ASSFTGGRTGELF
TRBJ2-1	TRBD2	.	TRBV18	ASSPAGTSNEQF
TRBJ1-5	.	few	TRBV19	ASSTGDGNQPQH
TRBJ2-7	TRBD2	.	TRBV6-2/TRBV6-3	ASSYGTSGSSYEQY